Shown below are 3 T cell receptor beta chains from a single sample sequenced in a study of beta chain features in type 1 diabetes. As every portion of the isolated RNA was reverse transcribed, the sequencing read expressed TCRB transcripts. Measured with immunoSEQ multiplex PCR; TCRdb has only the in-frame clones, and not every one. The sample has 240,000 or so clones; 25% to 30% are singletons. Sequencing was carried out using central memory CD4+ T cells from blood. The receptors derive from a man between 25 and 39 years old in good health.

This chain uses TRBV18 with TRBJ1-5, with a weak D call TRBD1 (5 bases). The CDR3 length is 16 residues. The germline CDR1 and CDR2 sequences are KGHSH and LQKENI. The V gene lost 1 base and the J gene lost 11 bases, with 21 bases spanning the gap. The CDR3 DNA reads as TGTGCCAGCTCACCACAGGGACTCCAGGGTCCTGTGACCCAGCATTTT. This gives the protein CASSPQGLQGPVTQHF.

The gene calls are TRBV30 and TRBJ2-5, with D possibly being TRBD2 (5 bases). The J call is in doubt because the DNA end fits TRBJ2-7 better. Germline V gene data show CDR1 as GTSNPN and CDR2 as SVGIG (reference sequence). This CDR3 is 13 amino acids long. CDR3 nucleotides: TGTGCCTGGAGTGTAAGGGAGCCCCACGAGCAGTACTTC. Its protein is CAWSVREPHEQYF.

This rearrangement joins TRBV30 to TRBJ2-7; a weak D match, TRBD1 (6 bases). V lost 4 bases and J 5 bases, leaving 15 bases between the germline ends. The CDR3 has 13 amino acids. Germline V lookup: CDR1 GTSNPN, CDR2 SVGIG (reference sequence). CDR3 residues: CAWTKQGSHEQYF. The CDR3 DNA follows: TGTGCCTGGACTAAGCAGGGGTCCCACGAGCAGTACTTC.